The rows below give T cell receptor beta chains drawn from one sample of a study of beta chain features in type 1 diabetes. The data were produced by immunoSEQ multiplex PCR, yet TCRdb's version contains in-frame clones alone and is incomplete. The sample has about 900,000 clones, under 20% seen once. The sample comprised naive CD4+ T cells from blood. Source of these receptors: a woman in her late teens or twenties in good health. Both conserved end residues are part of each CDR3. A D gene is named only where the DNA matches it firmly. Some rows mark clone size as missing; the rest say once, few, many or name a class of expanded clone.

few TRBJ2-3 TRBV19 - TGTGCCAGTAGTATCGGGTTCGGCACAGATACGCAGTATTTT CASSIGFGTDTQYF
few TRBJ2-1 TRBV29-1 - TGCAGCGTCCTTGGGGGGGCGGCACCGTGGCCCTACAATGAGCAGTTCTTC CSVLGGAAPWPYNEQFF
- TRBJ1-2 TRBV27 TRBD1 TGTGCCAGCAGTTCCCAAGGACAGGGCCCCTATGGCTACACCTTC CASSSQGQGPYGYTF
- TRBJ2-7 TRBV7-3 - TGTGCCAGCAGCTTAGGCCAAGCGGCCTCCTACGAGCAGTACTTC CASSLGQAASYEQYF
- TRBJ2-3 TRBV15 TRBD1 TGTGCCACCAGCAGAGGCGTCCCCGGGACAGATATCACAGATACGCAGTATTTT CATSRGVPGTDITDTQYF
- TRBJ2-3 TRBV7-2 - TGTGCCAGCAGCCCGAATCGGAGGGGATTCGGGGGAGATACGCAGTATTTT CASSPNRRGFGGDTQYF
- TRBJ2-7 TRBV2 TRBD1 TGTGCCAGCAGTGGGGGGACAGGATCCTACGAGCAGTACTTC CASSGGTGSYEQYF
- TRBJ1-2 TRBV4-2 TRBD1 TGTGCCAGCAGCCAAGATAGGGACAGGGCGCCGAACTATGGCTACACCTTC CASSQDRDRAPNYGYTF
- TRBJ2-1 TRBV6-5 TRBD1 TGTGCCAGCAGTTCGTGGACAGGGGGTTCCTACAATGAGCAGTTCTTC CASSSWTGGSYNEQFF
few TRBJ2-1 TRBV5-1 TRBD1 TGCGCCAGCAGCTTTGACAGGGTGGCCAATGAGCAGTTCTTC CASSFDRVANEQFF
few TRBJ1-1 TRBV11-2 - TGTGCCAGCAGCTTAGTAGGGTCAGGGGAAGCTTTCTTT CASSLVGSGEAFF